This TCR beta chain was sequenced in a study of cytomegalovirus exposure and HLA in healthy donors. For the study at large: Among 150 million to 200 million T cells, an earlier analysis found 120 million or so unique TCR beta sequences. Study results and caveats: One later analysis reportedly identified an Asian-associated ancestry cluster that showed fewer N-insertions than the approximately 700-donor mean. Later analysis identified several of the most significant clusters that appeared linked to common viral pathogens. According to reports, the classifier identified cytomegalovirus status with high specificity and sensitivity.

In the case of this clone: Antigen unknown.

Both 60 Vbeta primers and 13 Jbeta primers went into the PCR. Libraries were prepared by immunoSEQ multiplex PCR; TCRdb keeps only in-frame clonotypes and omits some of them. The table records about 120,000 clones, around three quarters of them present only once. Germline trimming cut 5 bases from V and 1 base from J; bases unmatched to any gene: 5. Germline V lookup: CDR1 SGHRS, CDR2 YFSETQ. The CDR3 covers 15 residues. The source material was PBMCs. The TCR was taken from a human donor in good health. The rearrangement links TRBV5-1 to TRBJ2-7; 11 bases map to TRBD2. The CDR3 reads CASSITSGGSYEQYF. For the CDR3, the DNA is TGCGCCAGCAGTATTACTAGCGGGGGATCCTACGAGCAGTACTTC.